At least ten counts were recorded for the clone carrying this T cell receptor beta chain. What it recognizes is unknown. This CDR3 has 15 residues. The ends lost 5 bases at V and 8 bases at J; junction bases unmatched: 10. Germline loops: CDR1 SGHAT, CDR2 FQNNGV. The sample comes from a study of identical twins. The study's findings and limits: Donors were not followed over many years; analysis was cross-sectional. Compared with unrelated sharing, twin-shared out-of-frame alpha sequences had more low-probability sequences.

A universal primer site came from template switching; cDNA carried unique molecular identifiers. TCRdb recomputed calls from the 5' RACE reads with MiXCR, one row per CDR3 protein. The sample lists 1.5 million to 2 million distinct CDR3 sequences, less than 40% occurring once. Healthy Caucasians provided all donations. The chain combines TRBV11-2 with TRBJ2-1; 9 nucleotides align to TRBD2. This receptor was obtained from a newborn girl in good health. The sequenced sample consisted of cord blood. The CDR3 protein is CASSPIPGLADEQFF. CDR3 bases: TGTGCCAGCAGCCCCATTCCGGGACTAGCCGATGAGCAGTTCTTC.